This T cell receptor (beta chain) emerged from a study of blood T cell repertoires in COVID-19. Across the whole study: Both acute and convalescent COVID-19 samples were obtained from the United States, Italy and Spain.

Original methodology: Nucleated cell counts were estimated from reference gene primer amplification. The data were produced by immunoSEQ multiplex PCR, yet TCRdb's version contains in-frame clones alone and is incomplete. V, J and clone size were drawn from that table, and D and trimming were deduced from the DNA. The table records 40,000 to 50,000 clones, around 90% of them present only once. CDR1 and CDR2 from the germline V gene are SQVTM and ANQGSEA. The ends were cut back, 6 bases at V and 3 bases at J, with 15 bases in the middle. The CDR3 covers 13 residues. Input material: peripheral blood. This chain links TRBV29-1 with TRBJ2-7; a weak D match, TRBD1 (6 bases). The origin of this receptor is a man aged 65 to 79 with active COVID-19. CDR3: CSVLGGLGYEQYF. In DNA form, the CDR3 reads TGCAGCGTCCTAGGGGGTTTGGGCTACGAGCAGTACTTC.